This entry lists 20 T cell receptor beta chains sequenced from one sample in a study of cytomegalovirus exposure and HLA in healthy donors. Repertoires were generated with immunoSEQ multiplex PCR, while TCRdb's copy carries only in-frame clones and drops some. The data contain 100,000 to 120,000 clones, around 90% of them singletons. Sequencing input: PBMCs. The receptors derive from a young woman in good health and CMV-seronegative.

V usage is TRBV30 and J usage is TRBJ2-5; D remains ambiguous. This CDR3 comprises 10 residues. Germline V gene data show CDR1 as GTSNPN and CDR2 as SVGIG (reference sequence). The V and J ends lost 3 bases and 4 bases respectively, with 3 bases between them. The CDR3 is CAWSGETQYF. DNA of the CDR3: TGTGCCTGGAGCGGAGAGACCCAGTACTTC.

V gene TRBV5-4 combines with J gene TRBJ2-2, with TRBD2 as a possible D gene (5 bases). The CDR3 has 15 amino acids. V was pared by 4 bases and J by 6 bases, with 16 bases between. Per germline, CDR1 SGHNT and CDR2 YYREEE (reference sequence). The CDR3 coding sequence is TGTGCCAGCAGCCAAGGGTCCCTCGGGGCCGGGGAGCTGTTTTTT. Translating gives CASSQGSLGAGELFF. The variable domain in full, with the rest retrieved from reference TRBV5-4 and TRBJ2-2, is ETGVTQSPTHLIKTRGQQVTLRCSSQSGHNTVSWYQQALGQGPQFIFQYYREEENGRGNFPPRFSGLQFPNYSSELNVNALELDDSALYLCASSQGSLGAGELFFGEGSRLTVL.

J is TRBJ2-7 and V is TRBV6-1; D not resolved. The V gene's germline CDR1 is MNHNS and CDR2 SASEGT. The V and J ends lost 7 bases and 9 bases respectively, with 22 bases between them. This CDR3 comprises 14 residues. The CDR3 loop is CASINPGTLIGQYF. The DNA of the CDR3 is TGTGCCAGCATAAATCCAGGAACCCTGATCGGGCAGTACTTC.

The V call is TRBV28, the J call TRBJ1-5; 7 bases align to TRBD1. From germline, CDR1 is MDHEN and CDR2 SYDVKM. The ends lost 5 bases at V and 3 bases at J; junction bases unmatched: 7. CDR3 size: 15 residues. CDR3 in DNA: TGTGCCAGCAGTACCCCGACAGGGAACAATCAGCCCCAGCATTTT. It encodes CASSTPTGNNQPQHF. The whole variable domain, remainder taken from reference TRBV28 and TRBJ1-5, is DVKVTQSSRYLVKRTGEKVFLECVQDMDHENMFWYRQDPGLGLRLIYFSYDVKMKEKGDIPEGYSVSREKKERFSLILESASTNQTSMYLCASSTPTGNNQPQHFGDGTRLSIL.

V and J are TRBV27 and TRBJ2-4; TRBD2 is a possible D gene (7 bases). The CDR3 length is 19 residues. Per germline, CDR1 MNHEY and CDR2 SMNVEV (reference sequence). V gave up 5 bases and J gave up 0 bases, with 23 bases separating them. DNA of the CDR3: TGTGCCAGCAGTGAATGGGGCGGGGGCCGTTTTATAGCCAAAAACATTCAGTACTTC. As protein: CASSEWGGGRFIAKNIQYF.

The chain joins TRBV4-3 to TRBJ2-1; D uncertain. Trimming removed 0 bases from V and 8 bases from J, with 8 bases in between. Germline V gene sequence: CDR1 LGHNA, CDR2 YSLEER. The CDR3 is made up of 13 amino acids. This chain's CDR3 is CASSQELRDEQFF. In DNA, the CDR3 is TGCGCCAGCAGCCAAGAGTTGAGAGATGAGCAGTTCTTC.

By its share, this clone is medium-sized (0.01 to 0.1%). CDR3 nucleotide sequence: TGTGCCAGCAGTGAAGGGGCCGGGACAGGGGGCGTGGACCAGTACTTC. It yields the protein CASSEGAGTGGVDQYF. The J gene is TRBJ2-5, the V gene TRBV6-1, with 12 bases identical to TRBD1. The CDR3 runs 16 residues. V dropped 1 base and J dropped 10; count of bases not matched to a gene: 10. The germline CDR1 and CDR2 sequences are MNHNS and SASEGT.

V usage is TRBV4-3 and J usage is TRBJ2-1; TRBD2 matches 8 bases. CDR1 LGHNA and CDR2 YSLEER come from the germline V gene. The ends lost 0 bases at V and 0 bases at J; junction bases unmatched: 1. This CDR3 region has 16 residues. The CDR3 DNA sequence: TGCGCCAGCAGCCAAGAAGCGGGAGTCTCCTACAATGAGCAGTTCTTC. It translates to CASSQEAGVSYNEQFF.

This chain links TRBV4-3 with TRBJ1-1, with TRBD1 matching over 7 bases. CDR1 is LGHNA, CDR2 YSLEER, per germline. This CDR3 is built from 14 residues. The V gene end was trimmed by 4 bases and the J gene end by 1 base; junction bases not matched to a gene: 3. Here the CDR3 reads CASSRGQENTEAFF. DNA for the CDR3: TGCGCCAGCAGCCGAGGACAGGAGAACACTGAAGCTTTCTTT.

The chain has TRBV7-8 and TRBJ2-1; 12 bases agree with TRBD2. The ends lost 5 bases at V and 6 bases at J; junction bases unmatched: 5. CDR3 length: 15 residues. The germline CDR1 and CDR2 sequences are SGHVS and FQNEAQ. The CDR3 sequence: CASSPLAGGPNEQFF. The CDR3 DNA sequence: TGTGCCAGCAGCCCTCTAGCGGGGGGGCCCAATGAGCAGTTCTTC.

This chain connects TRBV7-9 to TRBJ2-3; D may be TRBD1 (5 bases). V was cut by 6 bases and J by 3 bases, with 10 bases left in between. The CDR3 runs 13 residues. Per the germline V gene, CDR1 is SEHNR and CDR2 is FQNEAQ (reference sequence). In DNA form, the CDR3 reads TGTGCCAGCAGTTCAGGGATTACAGATACGCAGTATTTT. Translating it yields CASSSGITDTQYF.

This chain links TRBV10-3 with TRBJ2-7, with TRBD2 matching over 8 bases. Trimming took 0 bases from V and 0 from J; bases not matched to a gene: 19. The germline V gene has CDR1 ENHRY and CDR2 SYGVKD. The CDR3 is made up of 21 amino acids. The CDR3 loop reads CAISESFFPQRELLSSYEQYF. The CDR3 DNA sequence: TGTGCCATCAGTGAGTCGTTTTTCCCTCAGCGGGAGCTGCTATCCTCCTACGAGCAGTACTTC.

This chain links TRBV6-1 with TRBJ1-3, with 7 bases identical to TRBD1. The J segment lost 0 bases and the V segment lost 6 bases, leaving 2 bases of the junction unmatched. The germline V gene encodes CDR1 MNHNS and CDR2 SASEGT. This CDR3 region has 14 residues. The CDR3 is CASSNRGSGNTIYF. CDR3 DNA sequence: TGTGCCAGCAGCAACAGGGGCTCTGGAAACACCATATATTTT.

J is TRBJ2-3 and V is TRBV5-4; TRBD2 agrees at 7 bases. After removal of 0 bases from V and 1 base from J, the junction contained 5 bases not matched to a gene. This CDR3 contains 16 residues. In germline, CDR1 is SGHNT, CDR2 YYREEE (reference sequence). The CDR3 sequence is CASSLGGSGGTDTQYF. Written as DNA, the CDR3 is TGTGCCAGCAGCTTGGGGGGGAGCGGGGGCACAGATACGCAGTATTTT.

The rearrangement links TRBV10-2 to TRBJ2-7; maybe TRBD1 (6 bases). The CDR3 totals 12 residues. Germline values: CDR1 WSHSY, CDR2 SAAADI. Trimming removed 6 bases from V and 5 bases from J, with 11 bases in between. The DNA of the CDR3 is TGCGCCAGCAGGACAGGAGAAGACGAGCAGTACTTC. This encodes CASRTGEDEQYF.

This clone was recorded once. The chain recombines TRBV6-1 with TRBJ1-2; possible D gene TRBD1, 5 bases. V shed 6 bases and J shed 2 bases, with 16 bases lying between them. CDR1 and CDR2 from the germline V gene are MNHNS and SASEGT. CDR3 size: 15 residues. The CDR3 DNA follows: TGTGCCAGCAGCGCAGGGTACTCTACAAACTATGGCTACACCTTC. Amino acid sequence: CASSAGYSTNYGYTF.

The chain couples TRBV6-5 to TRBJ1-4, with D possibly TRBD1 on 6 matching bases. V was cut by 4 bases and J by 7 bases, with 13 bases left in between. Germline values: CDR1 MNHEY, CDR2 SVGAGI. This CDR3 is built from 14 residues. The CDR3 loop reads CASSSRDNFEKLFF. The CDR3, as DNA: TGTGCCAGCAGTTCCCGGGACAACTTTGAAAAACTGTTTTTT.

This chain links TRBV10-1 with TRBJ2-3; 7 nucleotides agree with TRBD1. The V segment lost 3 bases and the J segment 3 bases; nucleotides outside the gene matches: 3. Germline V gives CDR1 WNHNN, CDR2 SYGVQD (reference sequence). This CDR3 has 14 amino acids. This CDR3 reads CASSENRGTDTQYF. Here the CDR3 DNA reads TGCGCCAGCAGTGAAAACAGGGGAACAGATACGCAGTATTTT.

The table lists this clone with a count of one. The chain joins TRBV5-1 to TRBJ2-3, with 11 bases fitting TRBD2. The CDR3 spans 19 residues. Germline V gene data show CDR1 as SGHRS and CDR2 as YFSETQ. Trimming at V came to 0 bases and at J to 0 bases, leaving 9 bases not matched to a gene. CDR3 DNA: TGCGCCAGCAGCTTGGCTCTAGCGGGAGGATACCTGAGCACAGATACGCAGTATTTT. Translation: CASSLALAGGYLSTDTQYF.

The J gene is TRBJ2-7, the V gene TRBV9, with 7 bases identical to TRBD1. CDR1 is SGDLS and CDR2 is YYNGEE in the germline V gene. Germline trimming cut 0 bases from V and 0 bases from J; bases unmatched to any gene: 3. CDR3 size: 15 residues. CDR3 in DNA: TGTGCCAGCAGCGTAGAGGGGGACAGCTCCTACGAGCAGTACTTC. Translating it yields CASSVEGDSSYEQYF.